A single sample is the source of the 27 T cell receptor beta chains below, sequenced in a study of cytomegalovirus exposure and HLA in healthy donors. The PCR made use of 60 Vbeta and 13 Jbeta primers. Profiled with immunoSEQ multiplex PCR; TCRdb holds only in-frame clones, not every one. The table lists roughly 100,000 clones, 70% to 90% of them singletons, with about 2.5% in the top ten. The specimen was PBMCs. These receptors were taken from a man aged 35 to 55 in good health and CMV-seronegative.

This chain joins TRBV9 and TRBJ2-1, with 11 bases lining up with TRBD1. The CDR3 is made up of 16 amino acids. Germline V lookup: CDR1 SGDLS, CDR2 YYNGEE. After removal of 5 bases from V and 6 bases from J, the junction contained 10 bases not matched to a gene. CDR3 loop: CASRAAGTGGINEQFF. The CDR3 DNA follows: TGTGCCAGCAGGGCCGCCGGGACAGGGGGTATCAATGAGCAGTTCTTC.

The rearrangement uses TRBV18 and TRBJ1-5; D is possibly TRBD1 (5 bases). This CDR3 is built from 18 residues. In germline, CDR1 is KGHSH, CDR2 LQKENI. The V gene lost 3 bases and the J gene lost 7 bases, with 25 bases spanning the gap. CDR3 amino acids: CASSPSVTEAGGKQPQHF. The CDR3 DNA follows: TGTGCCAGCTCACCCTCCGTGACAGAGGCAGGCGGTAAGCAGCCCCAGCATTTT.

V and J are TRBV5-1 and TRBJ1-1; maybe TRBD1 (5 bases). The V end lost 0 bases, the J end lost 0 bases, and 9 bases lay between the germline ends. CDR1 and CDR2 (germline): SGHRS, YFSETQ. The CDR3 has 15 residues. The CDR3 sequence: CASSLETDLNTEAFF. CDR3 in DNA: TGCGCCAGCAGCTTGGAGACAGACCTGAACACTGAAGCTTTCTTT. The variable domain in full, with the rest retrieved from reference TRBV5-1 and TRBJ1-1, is KAGVTQTPRYLIKTRGQQVTLSCSPISGHRSVSWYQQTPGQGLQFLFEYFSETQRNKGNFPGRFSGRQFSNSRSEMNVSTLELGDSALYLCASSLETDLNTEAFFGQGTRLTVV.

This clone was observed a single time. The chain is built from TRBV4-2 and TRBJ2-6, with a weak D call TRBD1 (5 bases). V was pared by 1 base and J by 0 bases, with 19 bases between. In germline, CDR1 is LGHNA, CDR2 YNFKEQ. This CDR3 comprises 20 residues. The CDR3 bases are TGTGCCAGCAGCCAAGTAGGACCCCAGGGAATCAGCTCTGGGGCCAACGTCCTGACTTTC. As protein: CASSQVGPQGISSGANVLTF.

The chain couples TRBV29-1 to TRBJ2-7; 9 positions agree with TRBD1. With V trimmed by 0 bases and J by 3 bases, 6 bases remained unmatched. The CDR3 is 15 residues long. Germline V gene data show CDR1 as SQVTM and CDR2 as ANQGSEA. CDR3 in DNA: TGCAGCGTTGAAGATGAGGACAGGGGAATCTACGAGCAGTACTTC. It encodes CSVEDEDRGIYEQYF.

The chain's CDR3 is CASSLPLALFRTDTQYF. The CDR3 nucleotides are TGCGCCAGCAGTCTCCCCCTTGCGCTTTTTCGCACAGATACGCAGTATTTT. V and J are TRBV4-1 and TRBJ2-3; D remains unclear. There are 17 residues in the CDR3. V was clipped by 6 bases and J by 1 base, with 20 bases between them. Germline V gives CDR1 MGHRA, CDR2 YSYEKL.

The chain carries TRBV5-3 and TRBJ1-2, with TRBD1 matching over 8 bases. TRBV5-3 qualifies as an ORF whose function is uncertain. The CDR3 loop spans 15 amino acids. J gave up 2 bases and V 1 base, and 4 bases lay outside the gene matches. CDR3: CARSLKDRANYGYTF. Here the CDR3 DNA reads TGTGCCAGAAGCTTGAAGGACAGGGCAAACTATGGCTACACCTTC.

The chain uses TRBV6-5 and TRBJ2-3; the match to TRBD2 covers 7 bases. Trimming at V came to 4 bases and at J to 4 bases, leaving 11 bases not matched to a gene. The CDR3 contains 16 residues. Germline loops: CDR1 MNHEY, CDR2 SVGAGI. The CDR3 here is CASSLWGGNGADTQYF. The DNA for the CDR3 is TGTGCCAGCAGTTTGTGGGGGGGAAACGGGGCAGATACGCAGTATTTT.

This chain uses TRBV9 with TRBJ2-7, with a tentative D call TRBD1 (5 bases). The CDR3 extends over 15 amino acids. V lost 0 bases, J lost 2 bases, and 12 bases lay in between. Germline values: CDR1 SGDLS, CDR2 YYNGEE. For the CDR3, the DNA is TGTGCCAGCAGCGTAGTAGTCAGGGCAACCTACGAGCAGTACTTC. This encodes CASSVVVRATYEQYF.

This chain connects TRBV11-2 to TRBJ1-2, with a tentative D call TRBD1 (5 bases). Trimming pared 5 bases from V and 7 bases from J, leaving 17 bases between. Germline CDR1 SGHAT, CDR2 FQNNGV. The CDR3 loop spans 14 amino acids. DNA for the CDR3: TGTGCCAGCAGCGTTCAGGGCTACGGGGGTGGCTACACCTTC. Its translation is CASSVQGYGGGYTF.

This chain connects TRBV2 to TRBJ2-1; D remains ambiguous. The germline V gene has CDR1 SNHLY and CDR2 FYNNEI. The CDR3 extends over 11 amino acids. V was shortened by 11 bases and J by 7 bases, with 12 bases between the two germline ends. The CDR3 DNA reads TGTGCCCAAGCAATGGAGAATGAGCAGTTCTTC. Its protein product is CAQAMENEQFF.

This chain links TRBV27 with TRBJ1-4, with D possibly TRBD1 on 6 matching bases. V was trimmed by 5 bases and J by 0 bases, leaving 7 bases between them. Germline lookup yields CDR1 MNHEY and CDR2 SMNVEV (reference sequence). This CDR3 comprises 14 residues. The CDR3: CASSRQATNEKLFF. CDR3 nucleotide sequence: TGTGCCAGCAGTCGACAGGCAACTAATGAAAAACTGTTTTTT.

The chain carries TRBV19 and TRBJ1-2, with 7 bases lining up with TRBD1. The V gene end was trimmed by 5 bases and the J gene end by 8 bases; junction bases not matched to a gene: 5. Germline V gives CDR1 LNHDA, CDR2 SQIVND (reference sequence). The CDR3 has 12 residues. DNA for the CDR3: TGTGCCAGTAGTTTACAGGGGCTCGGCTACACCTTC. Its protein product is CASSLQGLGYTF.

The rearrangement links TRBV6-6 to TRBJ1-1; TRBD1 might be the D (6 bases). The V and J ends lost 8 bases and 1 base respectively, with 20 bases between them. Germline CDR1 and CDR2: MNHNY and SVGAGI (reference sequence). The CDR3 spans 16 residues. CDR3 amino acids: CASRLTQGLANTEAFF. The CDR3 DNA is TGTGCCAGCCGATTAACACAGGGTCTCGCGAACACTGAAGCTTTCTTT.

V is TRBV5-1 and J is TRBJ2-7; possible D gene TRBD1, 6 bases. With 4 bases removed from V and 6 bases from J, the gap between germline ends came to 11 bases. CDR1 and CDR2 from the germline V gene are SGHRS and YFSETQ. This CDR3 has 12 residues. DNA of the CDR3: TGCGCCAGCAGCCCAGGGGTGGGCGAGCAGTACTTC. Amino acid sequence: CASSPGVGEQYF.

V usage is TRBV5-1 and J usage is TRBJ1-2; possible D gene TRBD1, 6 bases. The V gene lost 0 bases and the J gene lost 4 bases, with 13 bases spanning the gap. CDR1 is SGHRS, CDR2 YFSETQ, per germline. This CDR3 is 15 amino acids long. The DNA of the CDR3 is TGCGCCAGCAGCTTGGGTTCAGGGGTTACCTATGGCTACACCTTC. This translates into CASSLGSGVTYGYTF.

This clone was counted only a few times. J is TRBJ1-1 and V is TRBV18; D remains unclear. Germline V gene data show CDR1 as KGHSH and CDR2 as LQKENI. The germline V and J ends were trimmed by 3 bases and 5 bases, with 10 bases remaining between them. The CDR3 covers 13 residues. As DNA, the CDR3 is TGTGCCAGCTCACCGGAGTTTAGGACTGAAGCTTTCTTT. It translates to CASSPEFRTEAFF.

This chain connects TRBV19 to TRBJ2-1; D may be TRBD1 (6 bases). The CDR3 runs to 13 residues. Trimming pared 9 bases from V and 3 bases from J, leaving 12 bases between. The germline CDR1 and CDR2 sequences are LNHDA and SQIVND (reference sequence). CDR3 region: CASTGYSYNEQFF. The CDR3, as DNA: TGTGCCAGCACAGGGTACAGCTACAATGAGCAGTTCTTC.

The chain has TRBV29-1 and TRBJ2-7; 7 bases agree with TRBD2. There are 12 residues in the CDR3. V lost 7 bases and J lost 7; bases outside the gene matches: 10. Germline V gives CDR1 SQVTM, CDR2 ANQGSEA. For the CDR3, the DNA is TGCAGCGCCGGGGAGGGGTGGGGGGAGCAGTACTTC. It translates to CSAGEGWGEQYF.

The gene calls are TRBV30 and TRBJ2-7, with unresolved D. The CDR3 extends over 12 amino acids. The germline CDR1 and CDR2 sequences are GTSNPN and SVGIG (reference sequence). V lost 2 bases, J lost 3 bases, and 8 bases lay in between. The CDR3 reads CAWSTHNYEQYF. CDR3 bases: TGTGCCTGGAGTACGCACAACTACGAGCAGTACTTC.

The genes are TRBV7-2 and TRBJ1-2, with D unresolved. Trimming took 4 bases from V and 10 from J, leaving 13 bases between them. CDR1 is SGHTA, CDR2 FQGNSA, per germline. This CDR3 spans 12 amino acids. This CDR3 reads CASSSRPPHYTF. The CDR3 DNA sequence: TGTGCCAGCAGCTCCCGCCCTCCACACTACACCTTC.

The chain is built from TRBV13 and TRBJ2-1; TRBD2 might be the D (5 bases). Looked up from germline, CDR1 is PRHDT and CDR2 is FYEKMQ (reference sequence). The CDR3 is 17 residues long. Trimming shortened V by 1 base and J by 9 bases, and 22 bases separated the two germline ends. Here the CDR3 reads CASSLEGFAGGLGEQFF. As DNA, the CDR3 is TGTGCCAGCAGCTTAGAAGGATTTGCGGGTGGGTTAGGTGAGCAGTTCTTC.

This clone was detected a few times. The chain links TRBV6-5 to TRBJ1-2; 7 nucleotides agree with TRBD1. The J segment lost 0 bases and the V segment lost 2 bases, leaving 3 bases of the junction unmatched. This CDR3 contains 15 residues. Germline CDR1 reads MNHEY; CDR2 reads SVGAGI. The CDR3 sequence: CASSYGQGANYGYTF. CDR3 coding DNA: TGTGCCAGCAGTTACGGGCAGGGGGCTAACTATGGCTACACCTTC.

The chain has TRBV9 and TRBJ2-2, with D maybe TRBD1 (5 bases). This CDR3 is 16 amino acids long. The ends were cut back, 5 bases at V and 2 bases at J, with 16 bases in the middle. Germline CDR1 is SGDLS and CDR2 is YYNGEE. The CDR3 loop reads CASRNTGMTNTGELFF. The CDR3 DNA reads TGTGCCAGCAGAAATACAGGTATGACCAACACCGGGGAGCTGTTTTTT. Filled out from reference TRBV9 and TRBJ2-2, the complete variable domain reads DSGVTQTPKHLITATGQRVTLRCSPRSGDLSVYWYQQSLDQGLQFLIQYYNGEERAKGNILERFSAQQFPDLHSELNLSSLELGDSALYFCASRNTGMTNTGELFFGEGSRLTVL.

This clone was counted only a few times. This chain uses TRBV19 with TRBJ1-4; a weak D match, TRBD1 (6 bases). The CDR3 has 16 amino acids. In germline, CDR1 is LNHDA, CDR2 SQIVND (reference sequence). Trimming pared 8 bases from V and 2 bases from J, leaving 18 bases between. The CDR3 loop reads CASARGGGATNEKLFF. CDR3 bases: TGTGCCAGTGCCCGCGGGGGGGGCGCGACTAATGAAAAACTGTTTTTT.

The chain recombines TRBV6-5 with TRBJ1-4; D ambiguous. This CDR3 contains 14 residues. Trimming shortened V by 6 bases and J by 0 bases, and 8 bases separated the two germline ends. CDR1 MNHEY and CDR2 SVGAGI come from the germline V gene. CDR3 amino acids: CASSGSATNEKLFF. The CDR3 nucleotides are TGTGCCAGCAGCGGGAGTGCAACTAATGAAAAACTGTTTTTT.

This clone occurred once. The rearrangement joins TRBV5-1 to TRBJ2-5; the match to TRBD1 covers 8 bases. V shed 0 bases, J shed 1 base, and the junction held 20 bases outside the gene matches. The CDR3 is 21 amino acids. CDR1 is SGHRS, CDR2 YFSETQ, per germline. The CDR3 spells CASSLVLLSYVQDRVQETQYF. CDR3 bases: TGCGCCAGCAGCTTGGTCCTCCTAAGTTATGTCCAGGACAGGGTCCAAGAGACCCAGTACTTC.